Listed here are 2 T cell receptor beta chains from one sample, sequenced in a study of OX40 agonist ivuxolimab in advanced cancers. Data came from immunoSEQ multiplex PCR; TCRdb stores just in-frame clones and leaves some out. Counted here are tens of thousands of clones, about nine tenths occurring once; the ten biggest clones make up more than 0.3%. The sample in question was CD4+ or CD8+ T cells sorted from blood, obtained in a trial of the OX40 agonist ivuxolimab. The receptors shown here come from an adult with an advanced solid tumor such as melanoma, head and neck, liver or kidney cancer.

CDR3 DNA: TGCGCCAGCGCCACCTCCCAGGGGGACCCCTACAATGAGCAGTTCTTC. Its protein is CASATSQGDPYNEQFF. This chain joins TRBV5-1 and TRBJ2-1; TRBD1 matches at 7 bases. This CDR3 contains 16 residues. Trimming took 7 bases from V and 2 from J; bases not matched to a gene: 12. The germline V gene has CDR1 SGHRS and CDR2 YFSETQ.

This clone was recorded a few times. The chain couples TRBV20-1 to TRBJ1-1; D ambiguous. This CDR3 is 11 amino acids long. The V gene's germline CDR1 is DFQATT and CDR2 SNEGSKA (reference sequence). The V and J ends lost 7 bases and 1 base respectively, with 7 bases between them. The CDR3 sequence is CSGSQNTEAFF. The CDR3 region has the DNA TGCAGTGGGTCACAGAACACTGAAGCTTTCTTT.